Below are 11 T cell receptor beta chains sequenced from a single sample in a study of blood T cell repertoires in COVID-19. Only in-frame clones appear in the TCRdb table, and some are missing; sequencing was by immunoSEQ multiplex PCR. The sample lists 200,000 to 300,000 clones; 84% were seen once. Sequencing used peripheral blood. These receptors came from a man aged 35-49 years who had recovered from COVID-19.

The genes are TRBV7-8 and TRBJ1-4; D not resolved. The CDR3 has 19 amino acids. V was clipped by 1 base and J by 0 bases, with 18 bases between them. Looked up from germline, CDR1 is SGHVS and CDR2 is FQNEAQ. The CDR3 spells CASSLGDGGLHSTNEKLFF. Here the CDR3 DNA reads TGTGCCAGCAGCTTAGGCGACGGAGGACTACATTCAACTAATGAAAAACTGTTTTTT.

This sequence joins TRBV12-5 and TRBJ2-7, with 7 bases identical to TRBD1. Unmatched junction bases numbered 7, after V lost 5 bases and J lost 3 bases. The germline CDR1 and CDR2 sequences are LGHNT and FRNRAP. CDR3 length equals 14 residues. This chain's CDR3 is CASGVSGGYYEQYF. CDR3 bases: TGTGCTAGTGGTGTATCAGGGGGTTACTACGAGCAGTACTTC.

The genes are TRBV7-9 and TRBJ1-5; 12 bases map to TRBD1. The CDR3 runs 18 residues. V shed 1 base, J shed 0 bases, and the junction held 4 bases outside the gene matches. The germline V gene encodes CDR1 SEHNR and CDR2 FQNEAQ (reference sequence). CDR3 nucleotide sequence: TGTGCCAGCAGCTTAGGGGACAGGGGGCACTATAGCAATCAGCCCCAGCATTTT. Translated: CASSLGDRGHYSNQPQHF.

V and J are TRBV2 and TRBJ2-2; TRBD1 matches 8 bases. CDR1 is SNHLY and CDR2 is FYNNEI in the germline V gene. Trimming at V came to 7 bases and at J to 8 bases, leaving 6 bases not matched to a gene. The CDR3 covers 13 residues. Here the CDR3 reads CASNRDRWGELFF. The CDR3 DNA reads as TGTGCCAGCAACCGGGACAGGTGGGGGGAGCTGTTTTTT.

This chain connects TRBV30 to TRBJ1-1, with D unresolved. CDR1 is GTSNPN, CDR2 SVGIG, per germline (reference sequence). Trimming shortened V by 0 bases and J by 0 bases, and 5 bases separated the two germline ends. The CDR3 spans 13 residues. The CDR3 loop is CAWSVNMNTEAFF. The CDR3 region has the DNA TGTGCCTGGAGTGTCAACATGAACACTGAAGCTTTCTTT.

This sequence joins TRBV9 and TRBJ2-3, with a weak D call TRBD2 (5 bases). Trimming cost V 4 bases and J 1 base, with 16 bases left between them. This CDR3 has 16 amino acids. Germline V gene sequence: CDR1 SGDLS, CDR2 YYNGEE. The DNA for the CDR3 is TGTGCCAGCAGCCCCGGTCCCTACGGGGGCACAGATACGCAGTATTTT. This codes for CASSPGPYGGTDTQYF.

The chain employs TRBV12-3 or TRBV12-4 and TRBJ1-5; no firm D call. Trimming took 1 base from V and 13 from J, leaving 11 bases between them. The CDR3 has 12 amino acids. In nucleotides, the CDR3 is TGTGCCAGCAGTTTAGGGGCAGGTAAACAGCATTTT. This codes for CASSLGAGKQHF.

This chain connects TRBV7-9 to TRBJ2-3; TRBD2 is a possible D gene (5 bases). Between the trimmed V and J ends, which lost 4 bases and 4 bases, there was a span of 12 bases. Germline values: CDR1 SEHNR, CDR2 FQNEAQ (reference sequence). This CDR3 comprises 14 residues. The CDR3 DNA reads TGTGCCAGCAGCTCCCGTACTAGATCAGATACGCAGTATTTT. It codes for CASSSRTRSDTQYF.

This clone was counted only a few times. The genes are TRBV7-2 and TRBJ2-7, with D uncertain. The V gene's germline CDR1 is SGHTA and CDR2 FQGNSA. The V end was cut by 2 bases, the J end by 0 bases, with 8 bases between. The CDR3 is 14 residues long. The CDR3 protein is CASSLLVSSYEQYF. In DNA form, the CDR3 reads TGTGCCAGCAGCTTATTGGTTAGCTCCTACGAGCAGTACTTC.

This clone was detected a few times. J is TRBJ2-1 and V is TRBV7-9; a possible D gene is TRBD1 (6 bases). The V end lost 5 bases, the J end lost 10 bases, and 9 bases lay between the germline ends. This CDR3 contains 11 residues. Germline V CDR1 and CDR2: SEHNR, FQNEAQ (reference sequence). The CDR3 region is CASSLGHEQFF. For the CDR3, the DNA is TGTGCCAGCAGCCTGGGACACGAGCAGTTCTTC.

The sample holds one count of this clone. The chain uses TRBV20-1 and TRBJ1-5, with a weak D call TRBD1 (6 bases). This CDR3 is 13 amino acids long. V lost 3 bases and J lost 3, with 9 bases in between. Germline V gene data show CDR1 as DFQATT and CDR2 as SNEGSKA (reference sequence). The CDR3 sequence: CSASSGDNQPQHF. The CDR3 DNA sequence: TGCAGTGCTAGTTCAGGGGACAATCAGCCCCAGCATTTT.